This T cell receptor beta chain was recorded in a study of T cell repertoires in cytomegalovirus infection. This CDR3 comprises 14 residues. Deletions cut 7 bases from V and 0 bases from J, with 12 bases between. CDR1 and CDR2 from the germline V gene are SQVTM and ANQGSEA. TCRdb analysed the reads with MiXCR anew, one entry per CDR3 protein. The sample has around 290,000 distinct CDR3 sequences; around 25% are singletons. Source material: PBMCs. The genes are TRBV29-1 and TRBJ1-4, with TRBD1 as a possible D gene (5 bases). The clonotype was recovered from a human donor in good health (CMV status not recorded). Some clones in this sample may be carry-over from other donors' samples. CDR3 residues: CSALTEPTNEKLFF. The CDR3 region has the DNA TGCAGCGCTCTGACAGAACCAACTAATGAAAAACTGTTTTTT.